This TCR beta chain comes out of a study of T cell repertoires in cytomegalovirus infection. Across the whole study: Public TCR beta signatures provided an indication of both CMV infection and a matching HLA type. General study findings and limits: Identification of carriers of CMV plus the relevant HLA was performed using cumulative public TCR beta family frequency. In two of eight donors, the top clonotype was HLA-C-restricted CMV-specific.

TCRdb processed the reads anew with MiXCR; each CDR3 protein has one entry. The sample consists of 300,000 to 400,000 distinct CDR3 sequences, more than 8% of them appearing once. This clonotype showed up many times. What it recognizes is unknown. Looked up from germline, CDR1 is GTSNPN and CDR2 is SVGIG (reference sequence). Trimming left V 3 bases short and J 3 bases short, with 12 bases between. The length of the CDR3 is 14 residues. The chain links TRBV30 to TRBJ2-4, with D unclear. This receptor was taken from a human donor in good health (CMV status not recorded). Some clones in this sample may be carry-over from other donors' samples. Source material: PBMCs. This CDR3 reads CAWSPLGVKNIQYF. For the CDR3, the DNA is TGTGCCTGGAGCCCCCTAGGTGTCAAAAACATTCAGTACTTC.